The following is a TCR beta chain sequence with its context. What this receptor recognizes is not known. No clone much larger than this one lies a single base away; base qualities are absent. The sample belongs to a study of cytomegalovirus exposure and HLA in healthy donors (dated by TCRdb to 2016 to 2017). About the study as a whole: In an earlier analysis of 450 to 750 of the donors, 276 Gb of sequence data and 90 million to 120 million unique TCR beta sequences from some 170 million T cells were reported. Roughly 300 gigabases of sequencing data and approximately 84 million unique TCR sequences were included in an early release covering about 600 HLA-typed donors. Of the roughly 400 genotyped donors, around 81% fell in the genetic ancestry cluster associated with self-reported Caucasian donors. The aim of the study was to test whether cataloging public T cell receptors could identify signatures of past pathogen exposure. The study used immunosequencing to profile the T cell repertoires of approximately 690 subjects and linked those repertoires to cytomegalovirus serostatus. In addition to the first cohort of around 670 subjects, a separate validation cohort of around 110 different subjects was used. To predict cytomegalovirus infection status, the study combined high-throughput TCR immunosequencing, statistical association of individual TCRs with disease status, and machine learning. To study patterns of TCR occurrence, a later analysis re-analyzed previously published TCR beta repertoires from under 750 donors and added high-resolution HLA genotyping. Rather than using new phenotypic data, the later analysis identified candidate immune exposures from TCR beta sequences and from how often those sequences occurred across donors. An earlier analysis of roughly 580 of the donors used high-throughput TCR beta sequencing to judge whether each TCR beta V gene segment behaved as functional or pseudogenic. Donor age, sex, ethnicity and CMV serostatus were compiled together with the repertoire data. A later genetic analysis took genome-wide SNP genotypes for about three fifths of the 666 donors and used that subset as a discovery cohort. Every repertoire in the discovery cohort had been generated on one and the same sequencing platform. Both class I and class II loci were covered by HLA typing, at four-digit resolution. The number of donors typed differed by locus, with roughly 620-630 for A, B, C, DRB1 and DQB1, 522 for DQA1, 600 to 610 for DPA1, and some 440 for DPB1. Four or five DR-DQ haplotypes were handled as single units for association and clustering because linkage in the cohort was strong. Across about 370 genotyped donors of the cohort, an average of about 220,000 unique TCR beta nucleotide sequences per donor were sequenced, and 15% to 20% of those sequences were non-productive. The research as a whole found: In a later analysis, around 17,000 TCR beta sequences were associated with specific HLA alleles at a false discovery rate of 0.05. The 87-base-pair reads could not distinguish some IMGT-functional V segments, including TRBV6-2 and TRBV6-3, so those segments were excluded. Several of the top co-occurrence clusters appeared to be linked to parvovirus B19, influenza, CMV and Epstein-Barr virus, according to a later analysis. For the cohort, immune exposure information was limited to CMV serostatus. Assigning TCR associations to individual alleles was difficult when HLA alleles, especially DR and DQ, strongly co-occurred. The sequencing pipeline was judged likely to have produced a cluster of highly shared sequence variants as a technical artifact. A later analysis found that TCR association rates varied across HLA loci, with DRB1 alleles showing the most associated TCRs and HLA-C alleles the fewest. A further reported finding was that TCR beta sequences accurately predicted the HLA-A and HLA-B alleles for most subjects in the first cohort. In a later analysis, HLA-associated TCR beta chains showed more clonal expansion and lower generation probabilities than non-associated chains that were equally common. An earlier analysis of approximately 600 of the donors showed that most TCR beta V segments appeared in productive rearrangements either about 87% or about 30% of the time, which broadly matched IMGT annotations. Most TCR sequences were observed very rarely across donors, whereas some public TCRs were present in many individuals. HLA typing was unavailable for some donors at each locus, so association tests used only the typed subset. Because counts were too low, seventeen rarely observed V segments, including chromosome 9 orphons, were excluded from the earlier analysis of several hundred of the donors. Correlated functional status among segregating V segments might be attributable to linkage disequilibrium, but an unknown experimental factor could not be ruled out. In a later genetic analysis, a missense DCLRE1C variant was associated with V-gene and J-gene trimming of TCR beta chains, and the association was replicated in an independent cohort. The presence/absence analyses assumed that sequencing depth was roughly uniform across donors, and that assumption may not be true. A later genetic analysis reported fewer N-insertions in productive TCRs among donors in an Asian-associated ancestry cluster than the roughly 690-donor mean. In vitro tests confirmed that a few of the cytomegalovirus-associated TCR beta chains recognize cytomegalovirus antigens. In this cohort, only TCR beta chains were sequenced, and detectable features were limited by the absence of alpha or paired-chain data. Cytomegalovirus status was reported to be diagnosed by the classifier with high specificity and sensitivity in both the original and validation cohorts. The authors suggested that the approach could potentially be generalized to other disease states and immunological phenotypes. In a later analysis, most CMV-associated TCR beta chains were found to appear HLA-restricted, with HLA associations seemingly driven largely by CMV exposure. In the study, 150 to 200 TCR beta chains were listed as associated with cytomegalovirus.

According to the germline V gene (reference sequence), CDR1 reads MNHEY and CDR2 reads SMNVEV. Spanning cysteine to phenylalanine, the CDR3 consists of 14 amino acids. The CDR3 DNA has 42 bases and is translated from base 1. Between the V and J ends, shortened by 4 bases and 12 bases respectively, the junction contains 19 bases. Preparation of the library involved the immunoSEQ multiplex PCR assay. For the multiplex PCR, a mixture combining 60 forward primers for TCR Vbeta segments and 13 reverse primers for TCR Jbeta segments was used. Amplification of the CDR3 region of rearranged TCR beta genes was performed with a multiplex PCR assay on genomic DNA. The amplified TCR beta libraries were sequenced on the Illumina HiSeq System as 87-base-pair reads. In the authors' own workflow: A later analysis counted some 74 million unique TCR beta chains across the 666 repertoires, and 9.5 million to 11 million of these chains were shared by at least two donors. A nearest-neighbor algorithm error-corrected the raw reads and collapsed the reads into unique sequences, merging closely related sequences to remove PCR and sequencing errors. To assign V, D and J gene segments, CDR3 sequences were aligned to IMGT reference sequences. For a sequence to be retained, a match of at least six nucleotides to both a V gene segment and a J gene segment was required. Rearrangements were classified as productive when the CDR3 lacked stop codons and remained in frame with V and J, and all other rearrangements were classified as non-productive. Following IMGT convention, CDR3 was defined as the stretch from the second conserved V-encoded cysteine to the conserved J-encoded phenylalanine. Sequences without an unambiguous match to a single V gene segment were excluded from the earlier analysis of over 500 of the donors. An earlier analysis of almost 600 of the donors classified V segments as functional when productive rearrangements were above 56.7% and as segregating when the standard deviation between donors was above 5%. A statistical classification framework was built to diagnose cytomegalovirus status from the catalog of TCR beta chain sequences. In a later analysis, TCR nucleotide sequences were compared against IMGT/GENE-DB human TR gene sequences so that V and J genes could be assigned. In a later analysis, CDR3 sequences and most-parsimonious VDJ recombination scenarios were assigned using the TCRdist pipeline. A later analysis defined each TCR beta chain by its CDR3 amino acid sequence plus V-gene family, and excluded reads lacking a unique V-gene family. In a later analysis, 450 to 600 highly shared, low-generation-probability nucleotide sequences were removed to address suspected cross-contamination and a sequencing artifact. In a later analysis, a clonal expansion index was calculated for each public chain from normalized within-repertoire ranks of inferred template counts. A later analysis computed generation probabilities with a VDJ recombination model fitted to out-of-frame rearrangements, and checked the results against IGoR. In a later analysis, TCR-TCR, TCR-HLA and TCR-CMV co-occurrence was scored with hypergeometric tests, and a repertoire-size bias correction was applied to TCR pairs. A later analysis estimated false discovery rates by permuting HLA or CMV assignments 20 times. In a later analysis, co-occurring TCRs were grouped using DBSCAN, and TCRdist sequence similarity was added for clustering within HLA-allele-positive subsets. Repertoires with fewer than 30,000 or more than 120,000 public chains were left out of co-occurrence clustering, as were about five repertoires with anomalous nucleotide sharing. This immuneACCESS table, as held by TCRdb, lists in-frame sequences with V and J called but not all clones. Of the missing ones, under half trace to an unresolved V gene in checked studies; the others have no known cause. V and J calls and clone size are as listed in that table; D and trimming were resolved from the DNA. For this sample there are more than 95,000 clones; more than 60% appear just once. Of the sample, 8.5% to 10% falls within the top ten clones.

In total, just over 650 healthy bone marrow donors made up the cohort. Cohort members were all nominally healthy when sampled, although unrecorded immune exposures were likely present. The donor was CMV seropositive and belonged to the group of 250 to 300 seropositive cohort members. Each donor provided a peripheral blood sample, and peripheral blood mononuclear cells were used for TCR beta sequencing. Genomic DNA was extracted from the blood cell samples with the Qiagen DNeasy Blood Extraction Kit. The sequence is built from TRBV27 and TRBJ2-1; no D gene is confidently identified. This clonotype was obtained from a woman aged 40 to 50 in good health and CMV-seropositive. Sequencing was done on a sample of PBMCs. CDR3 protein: CASSSEALARLQFF. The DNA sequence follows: TGTGCCAGCAGTTCAGAGGCCCTTGCCCGATTGCAGTTCTTC.